This T cell receptor beta chain is from a study of blood T cell repertoires in COVID-19. In the study overall: PBMCs, B-cell-depleted T cells, or T cells provided the cDNA or gDNA that made up the material.

Assay used: immunoSEQ multiplex PCR; TCRdb lists only in-frame clones, some missing. This table has nearly 110,000 clones, approximately 81% appearing once. CDR3 length: 17 residues. Trimming at V came to 0 bases and at J to 4 bases, leaving 11 bases not matched to a gene. Germline V lookup: CDR1 SGDLS, CDR2 YYNGEE. This sequence originates from a human donor in a cohort sampled during active COVID-19. Sample: peripheral blood. This rearrangement joins TRBV9 to TRBJ1-2; 8 bases align to TRBD1. The CDR3 here is CASSVAGTGRNGYGYTF. Here the CDR3 DNA reads TGTGCCAGCAGCGTAGCCGGGACAGGCCGCAATGGCTATGGCTACACCTTC.